This TCR beta chain came from a study of blood T cells in healthy people across ages. Study-wide background: The template switching approach captured approximately one barcoded beta molecule for every two T cells.

Alongside a J-beta primer mix, a sample-barcoded 5' primer served in a second PCR lasting about 7 to 12 cycles. All cDNA molecules were each tagged by a template-switch adaptor with 12 random nucleotides. Via MiXCR, TCRdb re-called the 5' RACE reads, giving one row per CDR3 protein. The table lists some 940,000 distinct CDR3 sequences, 25% to 35% of them singletons, with more than 8.5% in the top ten. These same records also appear under a second study, on T cells of mothers and their children.

The sample was blood. This clonotype was sampled from a woman aged 40 to 55 in good health.

CDR3 region: CASSHGTGSTEAFF. The CDR3 DNA sequence: TGTGCCAGCAGCCATGGGACAGGGAGCACTGAAGCTTTCTTT. The J gene is TRBJ1-1, the V gene TRBV3-1, with TRBD1 identical over 9 bases. Germline V gives CDR1 LGHDT, CDR2 YNNKEL (reference sequence). The junction had 3 bases not matched to a gene; V was cut back by 3 bases and J by 4 bases. This CDR3 is 14 amino acids long.